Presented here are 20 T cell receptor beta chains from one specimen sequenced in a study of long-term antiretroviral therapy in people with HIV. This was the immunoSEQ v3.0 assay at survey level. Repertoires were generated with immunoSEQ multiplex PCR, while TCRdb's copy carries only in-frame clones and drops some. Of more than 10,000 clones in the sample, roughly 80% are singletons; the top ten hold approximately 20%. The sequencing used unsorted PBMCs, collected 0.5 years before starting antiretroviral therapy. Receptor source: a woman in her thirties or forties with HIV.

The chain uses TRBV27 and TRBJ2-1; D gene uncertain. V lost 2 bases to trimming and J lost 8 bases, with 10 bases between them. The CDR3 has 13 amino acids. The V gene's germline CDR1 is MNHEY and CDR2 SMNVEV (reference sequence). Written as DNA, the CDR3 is TGTGCCAGCAGTTTAGGTGGGCCCTATGAGCAGTTCTTC. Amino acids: CASSLGGPYEQFF.

The CDR3 nucleotides are TGTGCCAGCAGCCCCCGGAGTCCGTACCAAGAGACCCAGTACTTC. Translation: CASSPRSPYQETQYF. The V call is TRBV7-9, the J call TRBJ2-5; D gene ambiguous. V lost 5 bases and J lost 0, with 13 bases in between. Germline CDR1 and CDR2: SEHNR and FQNEAQ (reference sequence). The CDR3 consists of 15 residues.

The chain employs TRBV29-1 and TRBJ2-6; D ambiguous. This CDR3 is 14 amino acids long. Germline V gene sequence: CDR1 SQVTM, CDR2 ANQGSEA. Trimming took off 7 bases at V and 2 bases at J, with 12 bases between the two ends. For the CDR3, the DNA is TGCAGCGCCGACGTGGACCCTGGGGCCAACGTCCTGACTTTC. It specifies CSADVDPGANVLTF.

CDR3 protein: CASFLGLGAFF. In nucleotides, the CDR3 is TGTGCCAGCTTCCTTGGGCTAGGAGCTTTCTTT. The chain carries TRBV6-1 and TRBJ1-1; D remains ambiguous. There are 11 residues in the CDR3. Trimming removed 8 bases from V and 10 bases from J, with 14 bases in between. From germline, CDR1 is MNHNS and CDR2 SASEGT.

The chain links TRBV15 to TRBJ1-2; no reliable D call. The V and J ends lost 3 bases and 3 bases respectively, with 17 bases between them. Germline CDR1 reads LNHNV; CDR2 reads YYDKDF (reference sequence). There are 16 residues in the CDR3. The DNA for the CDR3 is TGTGCCACCAGCAGCGACGTTATACTACTGGACTATGGCTACACCTTC. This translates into CATSSDVILLDYGYTF. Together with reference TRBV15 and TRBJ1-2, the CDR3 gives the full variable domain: DAMVIQNPRYQVTQFGKPVTLSCSQTLNHNVMYWYQQKSSQAPKLLFHYYDKDFNNEADTPDNFQSRRPNTSFCFLDIRSPGLGDTAMYLCATSSDVILLDYGYTFGSGTRLTVV.

The CDR3 bases are TGTGCCAGCAGCTTGGACGGCTATGGCTACACCTTC. This gives the protein CASSLDGYGYTF. This chain uses TRBV7-9 with TRBJ1-2; the D is unclear. The V gene lost 3 bases and the J gene lost 4 bases, with 6 bases spanning the gap. Germline V lookup: CDR1 SEHNR, CDR2 FQNEAQ (reference sequence). The CDR3 extends over 12 amino acids.

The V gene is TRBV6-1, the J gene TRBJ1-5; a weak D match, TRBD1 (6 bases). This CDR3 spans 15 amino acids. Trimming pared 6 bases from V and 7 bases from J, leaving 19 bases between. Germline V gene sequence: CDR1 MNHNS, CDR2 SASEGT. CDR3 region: CASSLRDTSGQPQHF. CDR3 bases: TGTGCCAGCAGCCTACGGGACACCTCCGGGCAGCCCCAGCATTTT.

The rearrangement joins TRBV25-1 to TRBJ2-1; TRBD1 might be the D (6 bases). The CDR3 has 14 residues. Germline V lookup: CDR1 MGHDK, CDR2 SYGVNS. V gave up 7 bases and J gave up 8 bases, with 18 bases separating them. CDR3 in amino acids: CASTPNRAKDEQFF. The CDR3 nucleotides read TGTGCCAGCACCCCTAACAGGGCGAAGGATGAGCAGTTCTTC.

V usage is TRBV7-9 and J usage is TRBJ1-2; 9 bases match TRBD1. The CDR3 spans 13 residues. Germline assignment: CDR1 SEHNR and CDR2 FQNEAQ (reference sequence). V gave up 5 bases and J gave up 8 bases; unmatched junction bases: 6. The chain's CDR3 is CASSRMDRGGYTF. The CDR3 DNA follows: TGTGCCAGCAGCCGTATGGACAGGGGCGGCTACACCTTC. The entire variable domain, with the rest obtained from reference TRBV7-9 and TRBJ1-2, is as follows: DTGVSQNPRHKITKRGQNVTFRCDPISEHNRLYWYRQTLGQGPEFLTYFQNEAQLEKSRLLSDRFSAERPKGSFSTLEIQRTEQGDSAMYLCASSRMDRGGYTFGSGTRLTVV.

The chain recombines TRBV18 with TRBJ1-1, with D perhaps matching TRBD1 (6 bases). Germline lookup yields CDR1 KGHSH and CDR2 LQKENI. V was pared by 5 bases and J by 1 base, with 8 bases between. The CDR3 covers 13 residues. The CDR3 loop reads CASSGGANTEAFF. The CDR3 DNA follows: TGTGCCAGCTCAGGGGGCGCGAACACTGAAGCTTTCTTT. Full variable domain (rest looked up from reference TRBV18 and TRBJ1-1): NAGVMQNPRHLVRRRGQEARLRCSPMKGHSHVYWYRQLPEEGLKFMVYLQKENIIDESGMPKERFSAEFPKEGPSILRIQQVVRGDSAAYFCASSGGANTEAFFGQGTRLTVV.

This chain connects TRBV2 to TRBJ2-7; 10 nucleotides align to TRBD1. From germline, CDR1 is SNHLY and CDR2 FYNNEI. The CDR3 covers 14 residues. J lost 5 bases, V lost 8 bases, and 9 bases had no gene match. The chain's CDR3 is CASRTGTGADEQYF. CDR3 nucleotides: TGTGCCAGCCGAACCGGGACAGGGGCCGACGAGCAGTACTTC.

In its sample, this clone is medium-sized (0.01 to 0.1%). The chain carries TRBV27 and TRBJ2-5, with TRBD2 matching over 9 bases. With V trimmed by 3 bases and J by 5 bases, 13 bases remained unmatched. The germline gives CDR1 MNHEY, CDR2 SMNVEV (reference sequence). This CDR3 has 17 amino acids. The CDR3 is CASSLKPRLAGRETQYF. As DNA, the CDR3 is TGTGCCAGCAGTTTGAAACCCCGGCTAGCGGGACGGGAGACCCAGTACTTC.

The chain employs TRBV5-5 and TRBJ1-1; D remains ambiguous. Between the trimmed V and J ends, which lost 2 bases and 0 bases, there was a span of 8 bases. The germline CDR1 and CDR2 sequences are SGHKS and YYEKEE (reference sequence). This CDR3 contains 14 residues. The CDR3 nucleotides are TGTGCCAGCAGCTTTCGTACCTTGAACACTGAAGCTTTCTTT. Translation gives CASSFRTLNTEAFF.

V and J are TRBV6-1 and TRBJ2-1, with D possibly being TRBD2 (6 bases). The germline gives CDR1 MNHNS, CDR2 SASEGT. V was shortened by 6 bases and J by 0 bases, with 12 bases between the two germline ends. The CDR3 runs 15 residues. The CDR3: CASRERDFSYNEQFF. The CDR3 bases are TGTGCCAGCAGAGAACGGGACTTCTCCTACAATGAGCAGTTCTTC.

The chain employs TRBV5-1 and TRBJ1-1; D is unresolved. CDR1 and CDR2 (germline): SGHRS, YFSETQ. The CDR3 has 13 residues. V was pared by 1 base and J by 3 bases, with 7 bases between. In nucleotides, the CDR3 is TGCGCCAGCAGCTTGAATTCGGACACTGAAGCTTTCTTT. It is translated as CASSLNSDTEAFF.

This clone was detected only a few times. The CDR3 DNA is TGTGCCAGCAGCTGGTGGGGGGCTGGCACAGATACGCAGTATTTT. Its protein product is CASSWWGAGTDTQYF. This sequence joins TRBV5-6 and TRBJ2-3; either TRBD1 or TRBD2 may fit D (6 bases each). From germline, CDR1 is SGHDT and CDR2 YYEEEE. V was pared by 3 bases and J by 1 base, with 12 bases between. The CDR3 extends over 15 amino acids.

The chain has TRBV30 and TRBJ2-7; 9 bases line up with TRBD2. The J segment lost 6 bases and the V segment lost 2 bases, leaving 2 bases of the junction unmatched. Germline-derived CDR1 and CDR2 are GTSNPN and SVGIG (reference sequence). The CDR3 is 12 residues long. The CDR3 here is CAWSLAGLEQYF. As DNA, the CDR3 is TGTGCCTGGAGTCTAGCGGGACTCGAGCAGTACTTC.

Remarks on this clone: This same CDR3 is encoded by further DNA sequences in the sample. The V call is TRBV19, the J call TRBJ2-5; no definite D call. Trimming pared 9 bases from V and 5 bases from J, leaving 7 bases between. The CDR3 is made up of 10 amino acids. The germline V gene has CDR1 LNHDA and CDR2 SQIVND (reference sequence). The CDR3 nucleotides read TGTGCCAGCCTGGGGGAGACCCAGTACTTC. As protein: CASLGETQYF.

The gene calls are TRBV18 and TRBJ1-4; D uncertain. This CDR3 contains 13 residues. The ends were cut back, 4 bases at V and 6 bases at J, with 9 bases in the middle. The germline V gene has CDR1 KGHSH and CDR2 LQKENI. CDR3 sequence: CASSHDKDEKLFF. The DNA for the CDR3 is TGTGCCAGCTCACACGACAAGGATGAAAAACTGTTTTTT. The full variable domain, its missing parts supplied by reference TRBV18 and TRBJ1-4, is NAGVMQNPRHLVRRRGQEARLRCSPMKGHSHVYWYRQLPEEGLKFMVYLQKENIIDESGMPKERFSAEFPKEGPSILRIQQVVRGDSAAYFCASSHDKDEKLFFGSGTQLSVL.

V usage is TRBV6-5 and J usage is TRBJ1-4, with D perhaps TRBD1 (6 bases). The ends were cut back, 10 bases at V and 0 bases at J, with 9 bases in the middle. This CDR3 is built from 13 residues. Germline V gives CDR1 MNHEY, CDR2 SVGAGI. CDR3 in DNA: TGTGCCACCCACAGGGCAACTAATGAAAAACTGTTTTTT. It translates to CATHRATNEKLFF.